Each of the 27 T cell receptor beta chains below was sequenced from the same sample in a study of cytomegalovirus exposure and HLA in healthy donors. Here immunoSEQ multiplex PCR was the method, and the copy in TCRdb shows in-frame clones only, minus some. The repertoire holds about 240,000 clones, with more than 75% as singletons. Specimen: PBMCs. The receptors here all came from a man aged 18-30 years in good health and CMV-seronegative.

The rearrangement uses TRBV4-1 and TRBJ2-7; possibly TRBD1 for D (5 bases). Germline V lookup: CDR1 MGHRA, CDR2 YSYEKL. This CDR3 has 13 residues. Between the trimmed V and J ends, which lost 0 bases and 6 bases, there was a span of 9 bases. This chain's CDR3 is CASSQDPGFEQYF. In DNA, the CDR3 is TGCGCCAGCAGCCAAGATCCAGGGTTCGAGCAGTACTTC.

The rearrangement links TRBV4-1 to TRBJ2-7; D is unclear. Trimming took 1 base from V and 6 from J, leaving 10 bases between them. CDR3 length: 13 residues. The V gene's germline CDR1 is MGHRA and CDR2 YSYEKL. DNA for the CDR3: TGCGCCAGCAGCCAAGTAGCCACCGTCGAGCAGTACTTC. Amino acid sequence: CASSQVATVEQYF.

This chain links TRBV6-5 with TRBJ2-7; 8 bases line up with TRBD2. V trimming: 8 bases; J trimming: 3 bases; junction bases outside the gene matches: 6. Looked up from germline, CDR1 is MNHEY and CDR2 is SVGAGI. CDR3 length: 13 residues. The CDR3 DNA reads TGTGCCAGCTCCGGGGGGGTACGCTACGAGCAGTACTTC. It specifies CASSGGVRYEQYF.

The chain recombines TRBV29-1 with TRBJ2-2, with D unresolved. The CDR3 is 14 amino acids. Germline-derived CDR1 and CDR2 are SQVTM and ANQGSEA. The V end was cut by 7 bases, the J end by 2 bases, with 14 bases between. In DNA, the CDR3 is TGCAGCGCCACCAATCTCAGAAACACCGGGGAGCTGTTTTTT. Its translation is CSATNLRNTGELFF.

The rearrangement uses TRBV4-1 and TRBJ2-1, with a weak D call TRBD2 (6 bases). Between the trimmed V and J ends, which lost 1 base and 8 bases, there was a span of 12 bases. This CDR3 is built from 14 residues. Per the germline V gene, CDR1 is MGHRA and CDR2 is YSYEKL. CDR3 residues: CASSQVQSGYEQFF. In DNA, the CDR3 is TGCGCCAGCAGCCAAGTGCAAAGCGGGTATGAGCAGTTCTTC.

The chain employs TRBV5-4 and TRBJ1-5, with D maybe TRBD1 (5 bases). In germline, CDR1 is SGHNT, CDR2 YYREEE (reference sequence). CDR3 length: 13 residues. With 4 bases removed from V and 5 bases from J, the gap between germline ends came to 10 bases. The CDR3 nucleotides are TGTGCCAGCAGCGAGCAGGGTGATCAGCCCCAGCATTTT. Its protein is CASSEQGDQPQHF. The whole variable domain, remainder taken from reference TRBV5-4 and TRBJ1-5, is ETGVTQSPTHLIKTRGQQVTLRCSSQSGHNTVSWYQQALGQGPQFIFQYYREEENGRGNFPPRFSGLQFPNYSSELNVNALELDDSALYLCASSEQGDQPQHFGDGTRLSIL.

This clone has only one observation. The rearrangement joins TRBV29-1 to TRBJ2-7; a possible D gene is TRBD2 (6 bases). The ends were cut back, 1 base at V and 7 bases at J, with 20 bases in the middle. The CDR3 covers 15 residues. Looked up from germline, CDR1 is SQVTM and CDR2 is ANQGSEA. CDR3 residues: CSVEVKTPAAGEQYF. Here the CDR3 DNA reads TGCAGCGTTGAAGTAAAAACCCCTGCCGCGGGGGAGCAGTACTTC.

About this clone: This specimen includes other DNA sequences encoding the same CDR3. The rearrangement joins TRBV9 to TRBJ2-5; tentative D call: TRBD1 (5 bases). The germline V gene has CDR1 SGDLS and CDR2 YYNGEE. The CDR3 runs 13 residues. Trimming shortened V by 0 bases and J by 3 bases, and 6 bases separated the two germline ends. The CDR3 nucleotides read TGTGCCAGCAGCGTAGGGGGCGAAGAGACCCAGTACTTC. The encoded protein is CASSVGGEETQYF.

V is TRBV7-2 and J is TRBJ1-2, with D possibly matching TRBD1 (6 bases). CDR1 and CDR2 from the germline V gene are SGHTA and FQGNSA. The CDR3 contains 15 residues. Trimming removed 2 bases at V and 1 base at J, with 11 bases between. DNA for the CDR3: TGTGCCAGCAGCTTATTGGGGGCGAATAACTATGGCTACACCTTC. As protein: CASSLLGANNYGYTF.

CDR3: CASSPSSRGHEQYF. In DNA form, the CDR3 reads TGTGCCAGCAGTCCGAGTTCCAGGGGACACGAGCAGTACTTC. The chain couples TRBV7-6 to TRBJ2-7; perhaps TRBD1 as D (6 bases). Germline-derived CDR1 and CDR2 are SGHVS and FNYEAQ. Trimming took off 6 bases at V and 5 bases at J, with 17 bases between the two ends. The CDR3 has 14 amino acids.

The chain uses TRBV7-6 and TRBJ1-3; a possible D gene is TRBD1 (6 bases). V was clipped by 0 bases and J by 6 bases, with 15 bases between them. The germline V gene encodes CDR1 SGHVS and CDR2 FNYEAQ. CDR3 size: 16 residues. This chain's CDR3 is CASSLAGVRGENTIYF. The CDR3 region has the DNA TGTGCCAGCAGCTTAGCTGGAGTCAGGGGAGAAAACACCATATATTTT.

DNA of the CDR3: TGTGCCAGCAGCTTCAGTGCCTACGAGCAGTACTTC. Translation: CASSFSAYEQYF. This rearrangement joins TRBV7-2 to TRBJ2-7, with D unclear. Germline V gives CDR1 SGHTA, CDR2 FQGNSA. The CDR3 runs 12 residues. The ends were cut back, 3 bases at V and 2 bases at J, with 5 bases in the middle.

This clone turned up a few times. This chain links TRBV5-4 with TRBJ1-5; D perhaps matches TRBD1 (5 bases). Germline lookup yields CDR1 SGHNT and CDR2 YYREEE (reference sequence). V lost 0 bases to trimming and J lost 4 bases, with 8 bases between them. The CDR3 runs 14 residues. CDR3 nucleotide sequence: TGTGCCAGCAGCTTGGCGGGGACTAATCAGCCCCAGCATTTT. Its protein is CASSLAGTNQPQHF.

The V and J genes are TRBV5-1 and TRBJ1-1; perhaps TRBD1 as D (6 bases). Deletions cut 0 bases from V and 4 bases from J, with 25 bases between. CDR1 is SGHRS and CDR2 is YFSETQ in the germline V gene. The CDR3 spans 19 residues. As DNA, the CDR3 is TGCGCCAGCAGCTTGGCCGGAGCCGACAGGAAGAAGGAGAGCACTGAAGCTTTCTTT. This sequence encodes CASSLAGADRKKESTEAFF.

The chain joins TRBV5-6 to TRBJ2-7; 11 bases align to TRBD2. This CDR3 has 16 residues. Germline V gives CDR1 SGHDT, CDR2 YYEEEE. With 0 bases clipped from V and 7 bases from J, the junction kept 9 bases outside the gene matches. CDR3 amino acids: CASSLGPSGRNLEQYF. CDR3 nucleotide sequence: TGTGCCAGCAGCTTGGGGCCTAGCGGGAGGAACCTGGAGCAGTACTTC.

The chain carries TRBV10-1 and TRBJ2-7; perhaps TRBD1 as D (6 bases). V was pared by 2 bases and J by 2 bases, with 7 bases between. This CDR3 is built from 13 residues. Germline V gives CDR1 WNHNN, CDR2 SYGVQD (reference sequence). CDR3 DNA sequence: TGCGCCAGCAGTGAGGAGGGGGCCTACGAGCAGTACTTC. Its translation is CASSEEGAYEQYF.

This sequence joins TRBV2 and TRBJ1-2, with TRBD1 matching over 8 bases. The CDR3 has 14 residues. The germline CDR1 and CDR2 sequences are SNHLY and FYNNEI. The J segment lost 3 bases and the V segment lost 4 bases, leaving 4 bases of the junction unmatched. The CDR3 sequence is CASSAQTGDYGYTF. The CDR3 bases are TGTGCCAGCAGTGCCCAGACAGGGGACTATGGCTACACCTTC.

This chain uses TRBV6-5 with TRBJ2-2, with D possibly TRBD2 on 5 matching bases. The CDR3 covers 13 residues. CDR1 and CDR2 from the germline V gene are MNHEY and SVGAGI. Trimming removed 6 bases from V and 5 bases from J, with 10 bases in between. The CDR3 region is CASRRAGTGELFF. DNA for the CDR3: TGTGCCAGCAGACGGGCGGGTACCGGGGAGCTGTTTTTT.

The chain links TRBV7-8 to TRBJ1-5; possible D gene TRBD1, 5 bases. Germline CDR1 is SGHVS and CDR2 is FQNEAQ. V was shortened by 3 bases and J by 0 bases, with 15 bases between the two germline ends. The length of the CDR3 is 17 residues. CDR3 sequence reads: CASSFSLGGTSNQPQHF. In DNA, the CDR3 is TGTGCCAGCAGCTTTTCTCTAGGAGGGACTAGCAATCAGCCCCAGCATTTT.

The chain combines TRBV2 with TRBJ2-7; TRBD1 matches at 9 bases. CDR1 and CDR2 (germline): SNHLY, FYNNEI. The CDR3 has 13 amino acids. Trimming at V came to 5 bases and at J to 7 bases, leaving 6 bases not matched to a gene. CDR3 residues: CASSPQGAREQYF. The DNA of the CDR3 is TGTGCCAGCAGTCCACAGGGGGCCAGGGAGCAGTACTTC.

CDR3 region: CASSRSGGTYEQYF. The CDR3 DNA reads TGTGCCAGCAGCCGCAGCGGGGGTACCTACGAGCAGTACTTC. The chain carries TRBV7-2 and TRBJ2-7; 8 bases align to TRBD2. The CDR3 is 14 amino acids. V was clipped by 5 bases and J by 2 bases; unmatched bases: 5. The germline V gene encodes CDR1 SGHTA and CDR2 FQGNSA.

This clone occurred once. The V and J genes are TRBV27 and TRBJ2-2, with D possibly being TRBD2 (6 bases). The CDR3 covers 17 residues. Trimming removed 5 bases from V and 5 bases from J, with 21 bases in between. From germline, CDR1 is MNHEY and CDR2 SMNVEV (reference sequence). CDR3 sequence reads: CASSTTKSGLGTGELFF. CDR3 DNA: TGTGCCAGCAGTACCACGAAAAGCGGGCTGGGGACCGGGGAGCTGTTTTTT.

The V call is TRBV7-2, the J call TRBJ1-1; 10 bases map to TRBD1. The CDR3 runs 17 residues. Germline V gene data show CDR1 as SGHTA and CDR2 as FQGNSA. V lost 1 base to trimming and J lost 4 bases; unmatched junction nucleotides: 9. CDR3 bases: TGTGCCAGCAGCTTAGGGGTCCGGGACAGGGGAGGCACTGAAGCTTTCTTT. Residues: CASSLGVRDRGGTEAFF.

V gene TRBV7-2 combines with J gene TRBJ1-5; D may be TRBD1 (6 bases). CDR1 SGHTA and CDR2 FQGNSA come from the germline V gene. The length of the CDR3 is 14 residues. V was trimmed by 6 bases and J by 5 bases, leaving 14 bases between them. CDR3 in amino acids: CASSRQAPDQPQHF. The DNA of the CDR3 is TGTGCCAGCAGTCGACAGGCTCCCGATCAGCCCCAGCATTTT. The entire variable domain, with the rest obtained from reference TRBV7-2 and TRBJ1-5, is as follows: GAGVSQSPSNKVTEKGKDVELRCDPISGHTALYWYRQSLGQGLEFLIYFQGNSAPDKSGLPSDRFSAERTGGSVSTLTIQRTQQEDSAVYLCASSRQAPDQPQHFGDGTRLSIL.

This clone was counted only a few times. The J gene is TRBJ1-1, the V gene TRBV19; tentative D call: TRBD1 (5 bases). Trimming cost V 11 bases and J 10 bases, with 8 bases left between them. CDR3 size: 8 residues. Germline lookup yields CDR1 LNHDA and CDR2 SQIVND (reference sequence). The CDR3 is CAWGGAFF. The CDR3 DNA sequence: TGTGCCTGGGGGGGAGCTTTCTTT.

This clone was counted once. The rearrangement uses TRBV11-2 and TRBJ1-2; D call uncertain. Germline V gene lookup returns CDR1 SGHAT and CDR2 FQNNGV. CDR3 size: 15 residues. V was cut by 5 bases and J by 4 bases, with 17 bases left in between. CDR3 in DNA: TGTGCCAGCAGCCTAACCTCGGGAAGTCGCTATGGCTACACCTTC. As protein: CASSLTSGSRYGYTF.

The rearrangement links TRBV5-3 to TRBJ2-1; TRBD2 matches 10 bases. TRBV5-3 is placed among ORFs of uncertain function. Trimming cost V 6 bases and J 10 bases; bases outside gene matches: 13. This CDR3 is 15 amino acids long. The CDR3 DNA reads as TGTGCCAGAACCGCCGAGGGGACTAGCGAAGGGGAGCAGTTCTTC. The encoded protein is CARTAEGTSEGEQFF.